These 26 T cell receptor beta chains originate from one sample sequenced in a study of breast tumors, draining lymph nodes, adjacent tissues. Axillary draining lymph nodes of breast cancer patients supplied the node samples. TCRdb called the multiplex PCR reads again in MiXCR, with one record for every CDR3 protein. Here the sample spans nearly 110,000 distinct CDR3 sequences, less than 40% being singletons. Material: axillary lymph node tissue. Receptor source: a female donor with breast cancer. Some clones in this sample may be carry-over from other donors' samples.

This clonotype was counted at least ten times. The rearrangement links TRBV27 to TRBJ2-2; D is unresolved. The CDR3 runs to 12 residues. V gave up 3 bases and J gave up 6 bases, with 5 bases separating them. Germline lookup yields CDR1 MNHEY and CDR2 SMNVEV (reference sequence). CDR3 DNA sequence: TGTGCCAGCAGTTTCCAGTCCGGGGAGCTGTTTTTT. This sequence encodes CASSFQSGELFF.

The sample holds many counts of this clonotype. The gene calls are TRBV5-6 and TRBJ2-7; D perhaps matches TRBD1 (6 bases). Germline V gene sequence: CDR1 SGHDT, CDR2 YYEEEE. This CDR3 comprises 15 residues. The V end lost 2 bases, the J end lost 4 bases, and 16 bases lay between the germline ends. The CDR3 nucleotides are TGTGCCAGCAGCTTTGAGACAGGACCTGTGTACGAGCAGTACTTC. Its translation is CASSFETGPVYEQYF.

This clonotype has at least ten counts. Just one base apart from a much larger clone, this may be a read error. Here the CDR3 reads CASRHWDSQETQYF. The DNA of the CDR3 is TGTGCCAGCAGACACTGGGACAGCCAAGAGACCCAGTACTTC. The chain carries TRBV6-5 and TRBJ2-5, with 7 bases identical to TRBD1. V gave up 6 bases and J gave up 1 base; unmatched junction bases: 5. The V gene's germline CDR1 is MNHEY and CDR2 SVGAGI. The CDR3 sequence is 14 residues long.

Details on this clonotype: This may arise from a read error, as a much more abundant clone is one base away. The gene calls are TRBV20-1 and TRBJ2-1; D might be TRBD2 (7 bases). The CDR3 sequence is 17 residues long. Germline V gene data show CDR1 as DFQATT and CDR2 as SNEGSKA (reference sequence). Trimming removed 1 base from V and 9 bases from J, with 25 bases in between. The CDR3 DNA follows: TGCAGTGCTAGAGGATTCTCTTCTAGCGCGGGGGCCGGTGAGCAGTTCTTC. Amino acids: CSARGFSSSAGAGEQFF.

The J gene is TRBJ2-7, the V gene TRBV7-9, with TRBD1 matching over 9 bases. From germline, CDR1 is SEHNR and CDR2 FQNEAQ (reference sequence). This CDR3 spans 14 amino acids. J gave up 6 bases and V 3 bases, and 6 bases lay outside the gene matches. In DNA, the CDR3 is TGTGCCAGCAGCTTGGGGACAGGGAGGGGCGAGCAGTACTTC. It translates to CASSLGTGRGEQYF.

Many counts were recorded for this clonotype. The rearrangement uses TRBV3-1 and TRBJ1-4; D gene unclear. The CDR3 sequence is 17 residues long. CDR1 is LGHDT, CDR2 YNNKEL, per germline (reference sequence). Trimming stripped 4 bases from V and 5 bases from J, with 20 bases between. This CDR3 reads CASSPLGSVQRNEKLFF. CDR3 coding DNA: TGTGCCAGCAGCCCCTTAGGTTCAGTACAGAGGAATGAAAAACTGTTTTTT.

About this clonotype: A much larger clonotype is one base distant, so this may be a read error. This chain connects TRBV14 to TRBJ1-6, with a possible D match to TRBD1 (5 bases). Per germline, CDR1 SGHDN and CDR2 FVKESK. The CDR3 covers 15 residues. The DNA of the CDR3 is TGTGCCAGCGGCCAACAGGCCGGCCCCAATTCACCCCCCCACTTT. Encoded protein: CASGQQAGPNSPPHF.

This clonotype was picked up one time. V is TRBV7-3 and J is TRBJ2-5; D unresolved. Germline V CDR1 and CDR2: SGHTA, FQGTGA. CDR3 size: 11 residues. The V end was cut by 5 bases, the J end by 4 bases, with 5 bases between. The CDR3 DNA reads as TGTGCCAGCAGCCGGACAGAGACCCAGTACTTC. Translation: CASSRTETQYF.

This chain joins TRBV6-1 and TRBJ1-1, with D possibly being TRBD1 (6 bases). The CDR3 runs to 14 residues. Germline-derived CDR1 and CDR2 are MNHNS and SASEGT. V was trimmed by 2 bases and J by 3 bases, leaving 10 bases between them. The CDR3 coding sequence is TGTGCCAGCAGTGAAAACAGGGTGGACACTGAAGCTTTCTTT. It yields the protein CASSENRVDTEAFF.

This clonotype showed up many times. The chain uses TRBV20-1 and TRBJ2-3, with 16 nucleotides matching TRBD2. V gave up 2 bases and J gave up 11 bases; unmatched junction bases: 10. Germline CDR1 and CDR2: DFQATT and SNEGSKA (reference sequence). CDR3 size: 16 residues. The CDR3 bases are TGCAGTGCTAGACCGGGACTAGCGGGGGGGGCCGGGAGGCAGTATTTT. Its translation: CSARPGLAGGAGRQYF.

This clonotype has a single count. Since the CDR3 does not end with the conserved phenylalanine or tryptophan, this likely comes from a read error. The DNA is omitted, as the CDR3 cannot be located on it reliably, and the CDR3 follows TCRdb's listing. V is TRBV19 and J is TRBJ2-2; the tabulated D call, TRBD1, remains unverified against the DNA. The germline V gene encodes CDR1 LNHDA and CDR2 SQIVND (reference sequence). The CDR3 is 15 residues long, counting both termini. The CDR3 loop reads CASLRGTPNTGELRI.

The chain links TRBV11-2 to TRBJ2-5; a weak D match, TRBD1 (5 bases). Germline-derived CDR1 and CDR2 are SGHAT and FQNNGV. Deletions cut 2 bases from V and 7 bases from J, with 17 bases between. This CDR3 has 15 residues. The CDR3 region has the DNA TGTGCCAGCAGCTTAAAAGGGTCAGGGTATGGGACCCAGTACTTC. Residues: CASSLKGSGYGTQYF.

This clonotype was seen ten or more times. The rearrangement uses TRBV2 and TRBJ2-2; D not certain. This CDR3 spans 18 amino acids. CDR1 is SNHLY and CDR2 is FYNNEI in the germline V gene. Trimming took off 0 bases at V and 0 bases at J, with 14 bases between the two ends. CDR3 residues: CASSEATGSEPNTGELFF. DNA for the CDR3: TGTGCCAGCAGTGAAGCCACTGGAAGCGAACCGAACACCGGGGAGCTGTTTTTT.

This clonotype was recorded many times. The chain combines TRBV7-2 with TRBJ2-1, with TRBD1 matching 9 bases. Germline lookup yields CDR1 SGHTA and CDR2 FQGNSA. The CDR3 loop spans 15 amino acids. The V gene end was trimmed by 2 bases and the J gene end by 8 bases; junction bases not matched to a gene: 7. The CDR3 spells CASSLLTGGWDEQFF. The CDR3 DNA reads TGTGCCAGCAGCTTACTCACAGGGGGCTGGGATGAGCAGTTCTTC.

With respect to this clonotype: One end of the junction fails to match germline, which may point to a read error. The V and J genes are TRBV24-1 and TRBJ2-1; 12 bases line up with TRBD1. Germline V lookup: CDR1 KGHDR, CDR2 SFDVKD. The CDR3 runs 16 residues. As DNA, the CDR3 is TGTGCCACCAGTGTCACCGGGACAGGGGGCCACAATGGAGCGGTTTTC. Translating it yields CATSVTGTGGHNGAVF.

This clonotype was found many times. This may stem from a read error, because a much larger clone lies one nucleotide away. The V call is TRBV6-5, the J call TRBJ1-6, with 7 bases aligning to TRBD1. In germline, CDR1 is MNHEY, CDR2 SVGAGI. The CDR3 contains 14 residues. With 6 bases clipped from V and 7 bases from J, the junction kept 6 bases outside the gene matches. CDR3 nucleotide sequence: TGTGCCAGCAGACTTGGGACAGTGAATTCACCCCTCCACTTT. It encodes CASRLGTVNSPLHF.

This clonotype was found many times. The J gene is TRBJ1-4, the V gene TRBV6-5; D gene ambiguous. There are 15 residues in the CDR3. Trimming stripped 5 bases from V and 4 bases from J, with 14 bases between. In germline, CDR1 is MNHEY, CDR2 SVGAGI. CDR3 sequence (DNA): TGTGCCAGCAGTACACTCCGGGAAGATAATGAAAAACTGTTTTTT. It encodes CASSTLREDNEKLFF.

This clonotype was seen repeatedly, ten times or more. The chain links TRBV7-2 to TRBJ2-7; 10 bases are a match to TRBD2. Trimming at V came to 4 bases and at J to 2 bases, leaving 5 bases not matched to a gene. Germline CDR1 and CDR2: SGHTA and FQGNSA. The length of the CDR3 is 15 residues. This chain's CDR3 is CASSSSGSLTYEQYF. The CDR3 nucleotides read TGTGCCAGCAGCTCTAGCGGGAGTCTGACCTACGAGCAGTACTTC.

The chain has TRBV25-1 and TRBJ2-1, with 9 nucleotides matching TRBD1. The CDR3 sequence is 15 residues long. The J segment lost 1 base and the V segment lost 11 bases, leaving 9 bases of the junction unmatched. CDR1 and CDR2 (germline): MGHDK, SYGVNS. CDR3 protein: CARTGTGLSYNEQFF. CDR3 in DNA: TGTGCCCGCACCGGGACAGGGCTGTCCTACAATGAGCAGTTCTTC.

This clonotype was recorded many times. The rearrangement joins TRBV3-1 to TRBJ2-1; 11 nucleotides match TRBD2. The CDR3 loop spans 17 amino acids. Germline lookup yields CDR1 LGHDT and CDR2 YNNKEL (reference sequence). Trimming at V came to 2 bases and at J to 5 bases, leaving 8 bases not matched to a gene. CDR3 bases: TGTGCCAGCAGCCAACCCAGGGGACTAGCGGCACACAATGAGCAGTTCTTC. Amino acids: CASSQPRGLAAHNEQFF.

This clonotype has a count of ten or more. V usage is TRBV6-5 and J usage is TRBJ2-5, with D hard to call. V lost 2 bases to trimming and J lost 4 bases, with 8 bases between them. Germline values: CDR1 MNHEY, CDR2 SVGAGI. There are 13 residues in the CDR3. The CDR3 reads CASSYRPRETQYF. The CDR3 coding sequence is TGTGCCAGCAGTTACCGGCCGCGAGAGACCCAGTACTTC.

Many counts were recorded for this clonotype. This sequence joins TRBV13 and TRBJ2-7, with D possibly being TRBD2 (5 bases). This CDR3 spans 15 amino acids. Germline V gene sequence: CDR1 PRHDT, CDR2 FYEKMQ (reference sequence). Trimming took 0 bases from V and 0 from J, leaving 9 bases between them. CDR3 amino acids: CASSLGGSASYEQYF. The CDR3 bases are TGTGCCAGCAGCTTAGGAGGGAGTGCCTCCTACGAGCAGTACTTC.

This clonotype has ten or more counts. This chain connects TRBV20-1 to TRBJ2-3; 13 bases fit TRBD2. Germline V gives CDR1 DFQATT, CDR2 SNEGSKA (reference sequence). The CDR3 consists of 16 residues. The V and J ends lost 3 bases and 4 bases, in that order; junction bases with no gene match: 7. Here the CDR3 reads CSASPGLAGVADTQYF. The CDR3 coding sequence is TGCAGTGCTAGCCCAGGACTAGCGGGAGTGGCAGATACGCAGTATTTT.

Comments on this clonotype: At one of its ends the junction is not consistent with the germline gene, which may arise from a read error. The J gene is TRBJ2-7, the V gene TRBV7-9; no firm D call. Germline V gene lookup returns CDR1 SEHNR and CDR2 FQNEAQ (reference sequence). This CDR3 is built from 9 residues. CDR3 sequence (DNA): TGTGCCAACAGCTTAATCCAGTACTTC. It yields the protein CANSLIQYF.

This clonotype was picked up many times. The CDR3 DNA follows: TGTGCCAGCAGCTTGGCGGTCACGTCCCCCGGGGAGCTGTTTTTT. Its translation is CASSLAVTSPGELFF. The gene calls are TRBV5-8 and TRBJ2-2; unclear D gene. Per the germline V gene, CDR1 is SGHTS and CDR2 is YDEGEE. The CDR3 has 15 amino acids. V lost 0 bases and J 6 bases, leaving 12 bases between the germline ends.

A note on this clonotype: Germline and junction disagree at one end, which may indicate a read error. CDR3 DNA: TGTGCCAGCAGCAGGGTGAACCTTCTCCTTGGAAACGCCATATACTTT. This codes for CASSRVNLLLGNAIYF. The V gene is TRBV12-3 or TRBV12-4, the J gene TRBJ1-3; possibly TRBD1 for D (5 bases). The CDR3 sequence is 16 residues long.